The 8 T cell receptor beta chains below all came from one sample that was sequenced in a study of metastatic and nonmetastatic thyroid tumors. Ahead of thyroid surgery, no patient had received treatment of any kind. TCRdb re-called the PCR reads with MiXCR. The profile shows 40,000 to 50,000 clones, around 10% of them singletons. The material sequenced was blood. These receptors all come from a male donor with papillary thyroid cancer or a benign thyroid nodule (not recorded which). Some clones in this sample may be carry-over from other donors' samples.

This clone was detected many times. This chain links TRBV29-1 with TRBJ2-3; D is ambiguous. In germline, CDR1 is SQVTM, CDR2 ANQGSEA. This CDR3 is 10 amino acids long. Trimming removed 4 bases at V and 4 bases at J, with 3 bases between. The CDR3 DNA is TGCAGCGTTGCCCCAGATACGCAGTATTTT. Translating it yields CSVAPDTQYF.

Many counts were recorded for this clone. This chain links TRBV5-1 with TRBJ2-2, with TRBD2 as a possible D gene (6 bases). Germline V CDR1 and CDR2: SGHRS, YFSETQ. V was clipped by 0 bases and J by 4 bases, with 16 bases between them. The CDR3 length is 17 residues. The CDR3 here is CASSLAGTGEGTGELFF. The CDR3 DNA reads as TGCGCCAGCAGCTTGGCAGGAACGGGAGAGGGCACCGGGGAGCTGTTTTTT.

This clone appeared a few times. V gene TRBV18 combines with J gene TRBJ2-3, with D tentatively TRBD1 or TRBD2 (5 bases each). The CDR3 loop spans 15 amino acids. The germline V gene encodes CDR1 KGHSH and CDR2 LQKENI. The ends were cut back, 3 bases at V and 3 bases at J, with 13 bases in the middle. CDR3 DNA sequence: TGTGCCAGCTCACCCGGGGCAGGCGAAACAGATACGCAGTATTTT. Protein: CASSPGAGETDTQYF.

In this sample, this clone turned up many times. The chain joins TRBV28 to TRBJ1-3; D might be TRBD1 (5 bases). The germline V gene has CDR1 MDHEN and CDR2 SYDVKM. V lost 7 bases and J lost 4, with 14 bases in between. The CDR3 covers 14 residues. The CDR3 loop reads CASNSQGRGNTIYF. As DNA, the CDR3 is TGTGCCAGCAACAGTCAGGGCAGAGGAAACACCATATATTTT.

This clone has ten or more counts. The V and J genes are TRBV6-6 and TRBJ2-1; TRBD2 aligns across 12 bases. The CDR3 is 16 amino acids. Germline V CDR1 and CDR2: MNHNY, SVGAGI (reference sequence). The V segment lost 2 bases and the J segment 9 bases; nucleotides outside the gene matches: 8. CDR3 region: CASSYPLAGGPGEQFF. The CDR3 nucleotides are TGTGCCAGCAGTTACCCGCTAGCGGGAGGGCCGGGTGAGCAGTTCTTC.

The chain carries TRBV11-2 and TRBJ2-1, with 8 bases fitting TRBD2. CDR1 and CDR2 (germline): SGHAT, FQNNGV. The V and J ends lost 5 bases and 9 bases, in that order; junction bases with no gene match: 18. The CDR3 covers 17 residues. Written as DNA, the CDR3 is TGTGCCAGCAGCCGCGAGGGGGGACTAGGGAGATTTCGTGAGCAGTTCTTC. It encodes CASSREGGLGRFREQFF.

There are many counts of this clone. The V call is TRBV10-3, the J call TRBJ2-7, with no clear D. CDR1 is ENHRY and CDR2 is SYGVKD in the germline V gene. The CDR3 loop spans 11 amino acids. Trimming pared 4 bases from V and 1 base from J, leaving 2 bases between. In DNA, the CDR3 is TGTGCCATCAGTGGGTCCTACGAGCAGTACTTC. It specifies CAISGSYEQYF.

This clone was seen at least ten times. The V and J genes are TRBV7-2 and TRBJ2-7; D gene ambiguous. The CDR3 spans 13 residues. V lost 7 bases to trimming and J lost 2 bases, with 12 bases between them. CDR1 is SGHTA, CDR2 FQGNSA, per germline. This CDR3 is CASTGRFTYEQYF. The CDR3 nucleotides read TGTGCCAGCACCGGACGGTTTACCTACGAGCAGTACTTC. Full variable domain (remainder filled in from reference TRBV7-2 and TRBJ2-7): GAGVSQSPSNKVTEKGKDVELRCDPISGHTALYWYRQSLGQGLEFLIYFQGNSAPDKSGLPSDRFSAERTGGSVSTLTIQRTQQEDSAVYLCASTGRFTYEQYFGPGTRLTVT.